This T cell receptor (beta chain) was identified in a study of blood T cell repertoires in COVID-19. Overall study: Acute and convalescent COVID-19 specimens originated in the United States, Italy and Spain. In each case, the material was cDNA or gDNA derived from T cells, B-cell-depleted T cells, or PBMCs.

The sample holds a few counts of this clone. J gave up 8 bases and V 4 bases, and 11 bases lay outside the gene matches. The CDR3 has 15 amino acids. Germline assignment: CDR1 SGHRS and CDR2 YFSETQ. How the authors handled the data: Estimation of nucleated cell counts relied on the amplification of reference gene primers. The protocol was immunoSEQ multiplex PCR, while the TCRdb copy is restricted to in-frame clones and leaves out a portion. V, J and clone size derive from that table, while D and trimming were established from the DNA sequence. The sample carries roughly 180,000 clones, around 88% recorded once.

The sample was peripheral blood. V usage is TRBV5-1 and J usage is TRBJ1-2, with 10 nucleotides matching TRBD1. The clonotype was recovered from a woman between 25 and 40 years old with acute or convalescent COVID-19. The CDR3 nucleotides read TGCGCCAGCAGCACTGGTCCGGGACAGGGGAGCGGCTACACCTTC. It yields the protein CASSTGPGQGSGYTF.